Listed below are T cell receptor beta chains from one sample, sequenced in a study of cytomegalovirus exposure and HLA in healthy donors. This table comes from immunoSEQ multiplex PCR, and its TCRdb copy is limited to in-frame clones, with some not included. The sample yields 150,000 or so clones, about 72% seen once. The sequenced sample consisted of PBMCs. The receptors stem from a man in his fifties in good health and CMV-seropositive. The CDR3 runs from the conserved cysteine through the conserved F or W.

TRBJ1-1 TRBV28 CASSLFPAAFF
TRBJ1-6 TRBV7-8 CASSLALADSPLHF
TRBJ2-7 TRBV7-9 CASSLVSGGDHEQYF
TRBJ2-3 TRBV5-6 CASSLVRDTQYF
TRBJ2-1 TRBV4-2 CASSQASGGGNEQFF
TRBJ2-3 TRBV5-5 CASSRRTSGITDTQYF
TRBJ1-1 TRBV29-1 CSFIWSGGGTEAFF
TRBJ2-5 TRBV11-2 CASSTGIRETQYF
TRBJ1-1 TRBV6-5 CASSYSSLATEAFF
TRBJ2-4 TRBV9 CASSPPTSGGSKNIQYF
TRBJ1-4 TRBV7-9 CASSTRPGQGPEKLFF
TRBJ2-7 TRBV7-2 CASSPDRGPYEQYF
TRBJ1-6 TRBV4-2 CASSQEGTGESPLHF